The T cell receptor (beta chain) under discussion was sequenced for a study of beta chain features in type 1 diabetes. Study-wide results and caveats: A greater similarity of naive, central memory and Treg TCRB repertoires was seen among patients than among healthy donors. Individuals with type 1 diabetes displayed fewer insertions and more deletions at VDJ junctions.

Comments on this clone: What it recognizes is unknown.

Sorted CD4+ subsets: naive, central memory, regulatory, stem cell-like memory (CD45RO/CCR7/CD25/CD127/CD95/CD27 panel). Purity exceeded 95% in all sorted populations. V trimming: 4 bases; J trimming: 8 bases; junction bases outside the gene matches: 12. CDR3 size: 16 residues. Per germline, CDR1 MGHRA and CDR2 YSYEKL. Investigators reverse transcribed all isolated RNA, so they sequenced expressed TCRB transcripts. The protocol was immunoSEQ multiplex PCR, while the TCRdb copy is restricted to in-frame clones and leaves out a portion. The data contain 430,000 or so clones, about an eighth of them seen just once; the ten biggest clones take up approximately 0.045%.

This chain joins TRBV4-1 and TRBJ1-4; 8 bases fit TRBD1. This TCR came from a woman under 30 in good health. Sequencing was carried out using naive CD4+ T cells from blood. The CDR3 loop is CASSRLPDRATEKLFF. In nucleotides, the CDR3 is TGCGCCAGCAGCCGGCTACCGGACAGGGCGACCGAAAAACTGTTTTTT.